This TCR beta chain comes out of a study of cytomegalovirus exposure and HLA in healthy donors. Notes on the study in general: In all likelihood, a cluster of highly shared sequence variants was a sequencing artifact.

The PCR ran on 60 Vbeta and 13 Jbeta primers. Per the study methods: In a later analysis, the count reached 75 million to 90 million unique TCR beta chains, with about 11 million shared. Some clones are missing from TCRdb's copy, which holds only in-frame ones; the method was immunoSEQ multiplex PCR. D and trimming were read from the DNA, whereas the V and J calls and clone size are those reported in that table. The sample yields approximately 190,000 clones, around 85% seen once. In the case of this clone: Its target is unknown.

The V and J ends lost 7 bases and 4 bases respectively, with 19 bases between them. The length of the CDR3 is 15 residues. Germline lookup yields CDR1 SNHLY and CDR2 FYNNEI. This receptor was obtained from a man aged 50-60 years in good health and CMV-seronegative. This chain links TRBV2 with TRBJ2-5, with D possibly matching TRBD2 (5 bases). What was sequenced was PBMCs. The CDR3 DNA follows: TGTGCCAGCACTTCCTCGTTGCCGGGGTCAGAGACCCAGTACTTC. Its translation: CASTSSLPGSETQYF.